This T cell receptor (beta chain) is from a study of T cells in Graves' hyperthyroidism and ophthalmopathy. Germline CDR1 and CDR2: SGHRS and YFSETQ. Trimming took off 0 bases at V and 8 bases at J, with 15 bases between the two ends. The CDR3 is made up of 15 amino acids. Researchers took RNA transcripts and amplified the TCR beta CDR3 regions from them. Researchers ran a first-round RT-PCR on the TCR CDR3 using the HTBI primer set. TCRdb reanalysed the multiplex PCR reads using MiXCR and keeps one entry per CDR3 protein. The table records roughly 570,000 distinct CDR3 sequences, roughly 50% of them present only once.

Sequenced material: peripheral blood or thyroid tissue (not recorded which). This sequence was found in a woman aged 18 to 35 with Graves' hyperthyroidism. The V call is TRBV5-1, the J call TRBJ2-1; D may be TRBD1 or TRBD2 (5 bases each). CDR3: CASSLVGTAGDEQFF. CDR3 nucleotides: TGCGCCAGCAGCTTGGTCGGGACCGCCGGCGATGAGCAGTTCTTC.